Below, one T cell receptor (beta chain) is given with its context. The target antigen is unknown. The record originates from a study of shared clonotypes between healthy human individuals. Measured with immunoSEQ multiplex PCR; TCRdb has only the in-frame clones, and not every one. The data hold 2 million to 3 million clones, with roughly 93% observed a single time. The ends lost 0 bases at V and 4 bases at J; junction bases unmatched: 5. This CDR3 spans 16 amino acids. Germline V gene lookup returns CDR1 MNHEY and CDR2 SVGAGI. Notes on the study in general: Some clonotypes were shared by all four sorted-subset donors, while others were not shared. The non-shared ones had lower generation probabilities than the shared ones. Sampling covered blood only; tissue repertoires likely differ.

The chain has TRBV6-5 and TRBJ1-2; 10 bases map to TRBD1. Sequenced input: naive CD4+ T cells from PBMCs. As for subset: CD45RA+ positively selected. The receptor's source is a man younger than 35 in good health. Some clones in this sample may be carry-over from other donors' samples. This chain's CDR3 is CASSYSTGTGVYGYTF. CDR3 bases: TGTGCCAGCAGTTACTCGACTGGGACAGGGGTCTATGGCTACACCTTC.